The entry that follows covers one T cell receptor beta chain sequence. Its matching antigen is unknown. The PCR was carried out with 60 Vbeta primers and 13 Jbeta primers. Only in-frame clones appear in the TCRdb table, and some are missing; sequencing was by immunoSEQ multiplex PCR. The data contain approximately 59,000 clones, 62% of them singletons. This sample stems from a study of cytomegalovirus exposure and HLA in healthy donors. The wider study: Roughly 180 million T cells yielded 117 million unique TCR beta sequences in earlier analysis.

Study-wide results and caveats: Presence/absence analyses supposed approximately even sequencing depth among donors. Being indistinguishable, some V segments were excluded, TRBV6-2 and TRBV6-3 among them.

The CDR3 consists of 13 residues. Trimming left V 3 bases short and J 8 bases short, with 13 bases between. The germline V gene encodes CDR1 SEHNR and CDR2 FQNEAQ (reference sequence). V gene TRBV7-9 combines with J gene TRBJ1-2; D is undetermined. This clonotype was obtained from a man aged 30-40 years in good health and CMV-seronegative. Sequences were obtained from PBMCs. The CDR3, as DNA: TGTGCCAGCAGCTTTAGCTCCAGAGACGGCTACACCTTC. Its translation: CASSFSSRDGYTF.